The text below deals with one T cell receptor (beta chain). Its antigen is unknown. Base qualities are not at hand, and no much larger clone is one base apart. The sample originates from a study of T cells in Graves' hyperthyroidism and ophthalmopathy (dated by TCRdb to between 2018 and 2021). Looking at the study overall: Peripheral blood samples were taken at initial diagnosis, before any treatment was given. To identify TCR V-J signatures that set the groups apart, the researchers used a discovery cohort of about a hundred patients, made up of 40 to 45 with Graves' ophthalmopathy and 55 to 65 with stable Graves' hyperthyroidism. An independent validation cohort of some 18 hyperthyroidism patients and 17 patients who later progressed to ophthalmopathy tested prospective prediction of ophthalmopathy. The 100 discovery patients were randomly split 7:3 into training and test sets. In about 6 Graves' hyperthyroidism patients, the study also compared T-cell repertoires from thyroid tissue with T-cell repertoires from blood. Once sampling was done, hyperthyroidism patients were given methimazole at a starting dose of 30 mg daily, whereas ophthalmopathy patients were given high-dose intravenous methylprednisolone. TCR Vbeta CDR3 sequencing of roughly 140 peripheral blood samples (more than 40 ophthalmopathy, around 80 hyperthyroidism and approximately 17 progressor patients) is reported in the paper. Study-wide findings and limitations: No statistical method was used to set the sample size in advance, and investigators knew the group allocation. In validation, the model predicted progression to ophthalmopathy with 60% to 71% sensitivity and less than 80% specificity, a median of 6.5 months before onset. Most expanded thyroid clonotypes (frequency above 0.001) were also detected in blood, a finding suggesting that blood repertoires may reflect thyroid immune responses. Ophthalmopathy was separated from stable hyperthyroidism by a 13 V-J signature model, with 85% to 90% sensitivity and just over 81% specificity obtained in cross-validation and 80%/75% obtained in testing.

In the ophthalmopathy patients, disease was moderately to severely active, with a Clinical Activity Score of 3 or more, a NOSPECS grade of 4 or more, and a duration of less than 3 months. Any patient with an uncontrolled infection, another autoimmune disease, pregnancy or lactation was excluded. Clinical symptoms, serum thyroxine and TRAb, thyroid ultrasound, and orbital computed tomography formed the basis for the diagnoses. Ficoll-Paque density gradient centrifugation was used to isolate PBMCs from approximately 10 ml of fresh peripheral blood. Total RNA was extracted using Trizol reagent, and RNA quality was assessed on an Agilent 2100 Bioanalyzer. Amplification of TCR beta CDR3 regions was carried out from RNA transcripts. The TCR CDR3 was subjected to a first round of RT-PCR using the HTBI primer set and the Qiagen OneStep RT-PCR kit. The libraries were constructed in a second round of multiplex PCR and then size-selected and purified. Libraries were sequenced paired-end with 100 bp reads on an Illumina HiSeq2000. Processing in the source paper ran as follows. SOAPnuke was used to process the raw data, with reads discarded if the reads contained adapters or uncalled bases, had a mean Phred below 15, or lacked an exact constant-primer or identifier match. High-quality paired reads were merged with COPE v1.2.5, and unique nucleotide sequences were defined as clonotypes. MiTCR v1.1 was used to align the clonotypes against IMGT TRBV, TRBD and TRBJ reference segments. Analysis was restricted to V-J combinations with a frequency above 0.0001, which covered roughly 99% of repertoires. A TCS score was defined as the ratio of F50 (clonal expansion) to E x V (chaos), with BLOSUM62-based TCRdist applied between CDR3 peptides within each V-J. Welch's t-statistics and random forest reduced 450 to 600 V-J features to 10 to 15, which were used in a naive Bayes classifier (R e1071). TCRdb itself trimmed the public reads at Q25 with fastp, ran MiXCR and retained productive beta chains. Rows with a matching CDR3 protein are joined into one entry that keeps the most common DNA and genes. TCRdb's processing, not the authors', yielded these V and J calls. The sample profile shows about 270,000 distinct CDR3 sequences; about 24% of them were found once. Around 32% of the sample is held by the ten biggest clonotypes.

CDR1 and CDR2 are drawn from the germline V gene: ENHRY, SYGVKD. V sheds 2 bases and J sheds 1 base, leaving 8 bases between their ends. The CDR3 spans 15 residues, from the cysteine through the phenylalanine. Only the CDR3 DNA is retained, 45 bases long and in frame from the first base. This chain joins TRBV10-3 to TRBJ2-2, with no confident D gene call. This sequence originates from a woman in her 40s with Graves' ophthalmopathy. The source material was blood. The CDR3 region reads CAISEGSENTGELFF. The DNA sequence reads TGTGCCATCAGTGAGGGTTCAGAGAACACCGGGGAGCTGTTTTTT.